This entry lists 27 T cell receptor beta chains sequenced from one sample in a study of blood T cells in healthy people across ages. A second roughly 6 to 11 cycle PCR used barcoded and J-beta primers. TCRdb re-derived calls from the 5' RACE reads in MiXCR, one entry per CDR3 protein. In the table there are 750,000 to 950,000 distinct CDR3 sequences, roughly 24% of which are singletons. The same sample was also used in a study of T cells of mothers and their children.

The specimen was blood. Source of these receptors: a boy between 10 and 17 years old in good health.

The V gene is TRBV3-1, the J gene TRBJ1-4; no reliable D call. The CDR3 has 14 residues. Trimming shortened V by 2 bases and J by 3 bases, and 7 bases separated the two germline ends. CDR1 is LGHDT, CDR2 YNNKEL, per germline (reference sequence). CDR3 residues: CASSQRGANEKLFF. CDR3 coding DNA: TGTGCCAGCAGCCAACGTGGAGCTAATGAAAAACTGTTTTTT.

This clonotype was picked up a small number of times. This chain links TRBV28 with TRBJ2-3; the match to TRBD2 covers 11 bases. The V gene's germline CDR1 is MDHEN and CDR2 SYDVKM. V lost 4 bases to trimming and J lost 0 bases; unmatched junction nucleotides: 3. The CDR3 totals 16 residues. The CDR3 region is CASSYGLAGSTDTQYF. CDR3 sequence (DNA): TGTGCCAGCAGTTATGGACTAGCGGGTAGCACAGATACGCAGTATTTT. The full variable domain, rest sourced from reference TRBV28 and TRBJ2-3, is DVKVTQSSRYLVKRTGEKVFLECVQDMDHENMFWYRQDPGLGLRLIYFSYDVKMKEKGDIPEGYSVSREKKERFSLILESASTNQTSMYLCASSYGLAGSTDTQYFGPGTRLTVL.

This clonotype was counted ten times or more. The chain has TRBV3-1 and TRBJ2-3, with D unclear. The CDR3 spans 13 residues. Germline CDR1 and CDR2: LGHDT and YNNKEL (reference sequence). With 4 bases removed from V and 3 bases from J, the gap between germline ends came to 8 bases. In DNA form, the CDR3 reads TGTGCCAGCAGCCCCCGCGGTACAGATACGCAGTATTTT. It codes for CASSPRGTDTQYF.

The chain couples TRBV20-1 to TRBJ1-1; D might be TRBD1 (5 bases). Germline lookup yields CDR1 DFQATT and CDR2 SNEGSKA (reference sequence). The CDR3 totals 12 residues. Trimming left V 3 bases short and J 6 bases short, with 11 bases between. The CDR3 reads CSASQGRSEAFF. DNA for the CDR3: TGCAGTGCTAGCCAGGGAAGATCTGAAGCTTTCTTT.

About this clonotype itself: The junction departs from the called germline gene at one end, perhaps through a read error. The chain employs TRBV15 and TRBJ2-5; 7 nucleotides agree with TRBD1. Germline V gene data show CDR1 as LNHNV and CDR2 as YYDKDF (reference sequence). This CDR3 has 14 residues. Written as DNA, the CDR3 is TGTGCCACCGGCAGAGACAGGGTTAAAGAGACCCAGTACTTC. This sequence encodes CATGRDRVKETQYF.

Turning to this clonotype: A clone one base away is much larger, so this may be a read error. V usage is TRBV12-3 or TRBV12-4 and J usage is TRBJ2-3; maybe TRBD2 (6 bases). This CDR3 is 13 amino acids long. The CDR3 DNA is TGTGCCAGCAGTCACGGGGGAACAGATGCGCAGTATTTT. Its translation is CASSHGGTDAQYF.

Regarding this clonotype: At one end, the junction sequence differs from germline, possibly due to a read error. CDR3 residues: CASSASALTSGGAPVF. The CDR3 DNA is TGTGCCAGCAGCGCCTCCGCCCTTACTAGCGGGGGGGCCCCGGTCTTC. The chain employs TRBV9 and TRBJ2-1, with 13 bases matching TRBD2. Germline V gene sequence: CDR1 SGDLS, CDR2 YYNGEE. The CDR3 totals 16 residues.

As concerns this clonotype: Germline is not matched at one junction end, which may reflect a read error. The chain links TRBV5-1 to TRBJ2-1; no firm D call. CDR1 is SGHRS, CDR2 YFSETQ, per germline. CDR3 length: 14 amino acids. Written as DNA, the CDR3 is TGCGCCAGCAGCTTGGCCATATCCTGCAATGAGCAGTTCTTC. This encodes CASSLAISCNEQFF.

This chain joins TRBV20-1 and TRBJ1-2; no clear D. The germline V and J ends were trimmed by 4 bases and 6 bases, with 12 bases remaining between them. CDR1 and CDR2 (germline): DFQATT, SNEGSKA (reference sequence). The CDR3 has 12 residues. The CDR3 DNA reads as TGCAGTGCTAACGGGCCAGGTGATGGCTACACCTTC. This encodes CSANGPGDGYTF.

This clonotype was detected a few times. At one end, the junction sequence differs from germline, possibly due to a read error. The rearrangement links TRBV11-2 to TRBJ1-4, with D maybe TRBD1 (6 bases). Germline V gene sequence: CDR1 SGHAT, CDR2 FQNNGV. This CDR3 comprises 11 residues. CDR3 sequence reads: CASSPGGASVF. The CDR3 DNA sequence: TGTGCCAGCAGCCCCGGGGGGGCTAGTGTGTTT.

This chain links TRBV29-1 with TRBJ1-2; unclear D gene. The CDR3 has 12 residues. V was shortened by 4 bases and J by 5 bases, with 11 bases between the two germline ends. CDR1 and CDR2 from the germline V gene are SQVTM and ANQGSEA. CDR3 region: CSVVQRAYGYTF. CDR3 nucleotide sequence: TGCAGCGTTGTCCAACGGGCTTATGGCTACACCTTC.

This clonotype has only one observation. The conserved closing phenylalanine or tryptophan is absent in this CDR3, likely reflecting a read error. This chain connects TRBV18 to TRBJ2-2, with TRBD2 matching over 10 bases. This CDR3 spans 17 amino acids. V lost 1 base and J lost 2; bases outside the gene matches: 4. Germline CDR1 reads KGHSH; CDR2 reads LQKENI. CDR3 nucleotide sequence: TGTGCCAGCTCACCACTAACTAGCGGGGCTAACACCGGGGAGCTGTTTCTT. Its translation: CASSPLTSGANTGELFL.

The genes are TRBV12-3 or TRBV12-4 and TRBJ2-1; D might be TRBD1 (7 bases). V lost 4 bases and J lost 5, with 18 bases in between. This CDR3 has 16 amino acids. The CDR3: CASSYSGRRGHNEQFF. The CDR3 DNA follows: TGTGCCAGCAGTTACAGTGGGAGGAGGGGGCACAATGAGCAGTTCTTC.

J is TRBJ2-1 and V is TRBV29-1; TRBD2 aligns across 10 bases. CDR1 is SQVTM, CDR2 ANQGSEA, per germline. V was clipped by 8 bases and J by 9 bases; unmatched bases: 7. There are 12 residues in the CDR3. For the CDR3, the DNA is TGCAGCATGCAGCGGGGGGGCAGTGAGCAGTTCTTC. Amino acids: CSMQRGGSEQFF.

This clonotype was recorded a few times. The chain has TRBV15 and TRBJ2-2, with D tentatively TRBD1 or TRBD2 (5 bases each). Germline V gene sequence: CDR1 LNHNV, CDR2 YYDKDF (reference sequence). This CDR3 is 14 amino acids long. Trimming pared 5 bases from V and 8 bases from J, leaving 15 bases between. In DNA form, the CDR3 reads TGTGCCACCAGCGTTAAACGGGACCTAGGGGAGCTGTTTTTT. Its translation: CATSVKRDLGELFF.

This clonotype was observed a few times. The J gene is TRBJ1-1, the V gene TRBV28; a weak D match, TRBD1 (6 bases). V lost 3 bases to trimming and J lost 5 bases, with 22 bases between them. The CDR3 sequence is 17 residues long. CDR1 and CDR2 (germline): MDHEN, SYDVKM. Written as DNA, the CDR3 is TGTGCCAGCAGTTTCCCCAGGGAACGGGGGGCGGGGACTGAAGCTTTCTTT. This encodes CASSFPRERGAGTEAFF.

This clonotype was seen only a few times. The chain's CDR3 is CASSLQAGGQETQYF. CDR3 DNA: TGTGCCAGCAGTTTACAAGCGGGGGGCCAAGAGACCCAGTACTTC. The chain recombines TRBV12-3 or TRBV12-4 with TRBJ2-5, with 9 bases aligning to TRBD2. This CDR3 spans 15 amino acids. Trimming took 2 bases from V and 1 from J; bases not matched to a gene: 2.

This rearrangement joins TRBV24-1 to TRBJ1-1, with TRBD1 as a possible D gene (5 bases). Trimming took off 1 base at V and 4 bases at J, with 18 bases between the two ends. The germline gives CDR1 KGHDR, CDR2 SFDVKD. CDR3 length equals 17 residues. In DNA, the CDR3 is TGTGCCACCAGTGATTTAGGCCCGCAGGGAGTTGGCACTGAAGCTTTCTTT. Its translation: CATSDLGPQGVGTEAFF.

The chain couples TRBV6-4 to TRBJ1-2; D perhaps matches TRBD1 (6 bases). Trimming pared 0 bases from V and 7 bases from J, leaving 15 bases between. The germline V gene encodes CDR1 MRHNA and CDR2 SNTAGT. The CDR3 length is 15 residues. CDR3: CASSDSSMTGRGYTF. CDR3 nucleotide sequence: TGTGCCAGCAGTGACTCGTCAATGACAGGCCGTGGCTACACCTTC.

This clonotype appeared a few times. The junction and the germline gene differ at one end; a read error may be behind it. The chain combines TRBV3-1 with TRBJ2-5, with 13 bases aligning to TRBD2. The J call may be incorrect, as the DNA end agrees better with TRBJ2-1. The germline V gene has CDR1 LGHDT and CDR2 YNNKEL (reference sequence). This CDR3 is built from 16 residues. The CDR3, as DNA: TGTGTCAGCAGCAAAGGGACTAGCGGGGCCTACAATGAGCAGTTCTTC. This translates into CVSSKGTSGAYNEQFF.

The CDR3 here is CASSWGTANNEKLFF. CDR3 in DNA: TGCGCCAGCAGCTGGGGGACGGCTAATAATGAAAAACTGTTTTTT. V gene TRBV5-1 combines with J gene TRBJ1-4; TRBD1 is a possible D gene (5 bases). In germline, CDR1 is SGHRS, CDR2 YFSETQ. Trimming left V 3 bases short and J 4 bases short, with 13 bases between. The CDR3 covers 15 residues.

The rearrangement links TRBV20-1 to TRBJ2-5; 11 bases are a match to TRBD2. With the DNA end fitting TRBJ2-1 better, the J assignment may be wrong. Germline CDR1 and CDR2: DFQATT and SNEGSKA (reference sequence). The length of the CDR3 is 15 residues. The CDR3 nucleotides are TGCAGTGCTAGAAGTCTAGCGGGGGGCGGGAATGAGCAGTTCTTC. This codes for CSARSLAGGGNEQFF.

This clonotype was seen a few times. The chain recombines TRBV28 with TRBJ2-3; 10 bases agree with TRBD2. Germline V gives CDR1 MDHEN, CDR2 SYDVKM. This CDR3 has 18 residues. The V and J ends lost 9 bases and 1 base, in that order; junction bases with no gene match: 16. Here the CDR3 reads CASSILAGALIGTDTQYF. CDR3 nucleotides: TGTGCCAGTTCTATTCTAGCGGGGGCCCTCATCGGCACAGATACGCAGTATTTT.

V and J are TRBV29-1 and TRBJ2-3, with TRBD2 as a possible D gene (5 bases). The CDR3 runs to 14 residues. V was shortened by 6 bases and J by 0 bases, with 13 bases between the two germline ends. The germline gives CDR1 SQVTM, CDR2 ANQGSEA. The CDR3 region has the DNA TGCAGCGTCCGTCCGGGGTTTAGCACAGATACGCAGTATTTT. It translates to CSVRPGFSTDTQYF.

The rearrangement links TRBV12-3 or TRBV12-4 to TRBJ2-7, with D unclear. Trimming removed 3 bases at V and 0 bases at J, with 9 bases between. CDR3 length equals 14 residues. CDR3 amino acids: CASSFEYPSYEQYF. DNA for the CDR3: TGTGCCAGCAGTTTTGAGTATCCCTCCTACGAGCAGTACTTC.

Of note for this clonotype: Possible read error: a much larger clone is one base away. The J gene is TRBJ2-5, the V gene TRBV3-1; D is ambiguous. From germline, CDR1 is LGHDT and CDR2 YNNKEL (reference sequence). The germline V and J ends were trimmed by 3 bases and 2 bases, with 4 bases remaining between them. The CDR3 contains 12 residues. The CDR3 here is CASSHTQETQYF. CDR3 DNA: TGTGCCAGCAGCCATACTCAAGAGACCCAGTACTTC.

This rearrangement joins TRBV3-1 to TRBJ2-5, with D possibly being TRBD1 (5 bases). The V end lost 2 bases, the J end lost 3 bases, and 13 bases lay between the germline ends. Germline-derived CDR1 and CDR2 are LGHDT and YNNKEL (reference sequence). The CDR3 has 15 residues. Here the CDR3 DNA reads TGTGCCAGCAGCCAACCAAGGGGTGTTGAAGAGACCCAGTACTTC. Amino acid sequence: CASSQPRGVEETQYF.